This T cell receptor (beta chain) was identified during a study of blood T cell repertoires in COVID-19. Study at large: In each case, the material was cDNA or gDNA derived from T cells, B-cell-depleted T cells, or PBMCs.

In the original processing: It was from reference gene primer amplification that nucleated cell counts were estimated. This table comes from immunoSEQ multiplex PCR, and its TCRdb copy is limited to in-frame clones, with some not included. From that table come the V and J calls and clone size; the DNA was used to work out D and trimming. This repertoire shows 180,000 or so clones, nearly 80% found once; its top ten account for around an eighth. Study members were between roughly 18 and 89 years old and lived in 24 US regions. There are 14 residues in the CDR3. Germline V gene lookup returns CDR1 LNHDA and CDR2 SQIVND (reference sequence). V was clipped by 1 base and J by 7 bases, with 11 bases between them.

This rearrangement joins TRBV19 to TRBJ1-5; D gene unclear. Sequenced input: PBMCs or T cells enriched from blood (not recorded which). This receptor was identified in a man in his 60s who had been exposed to COVID-19. The CDR3 reads CASSIAERYQPQHF. The CDR3 region has the DNA TGTGCCAGTAGTATAGCGGAGAGATACCAGCCCCAGCATTTT. Filled out from reference TRBV19 and TRBJ1-5, the complete variable domain reads DGGITQSPKYLFRKEGQNVTLSCEQNLNHDAMYWYRQDPGQGLRLIYYSQIVNDFQKGDIAEGYSVSREKKESFPLTVTSAQKNPTAFYLCASSIAERYQPQHFGDGTRLSIL.